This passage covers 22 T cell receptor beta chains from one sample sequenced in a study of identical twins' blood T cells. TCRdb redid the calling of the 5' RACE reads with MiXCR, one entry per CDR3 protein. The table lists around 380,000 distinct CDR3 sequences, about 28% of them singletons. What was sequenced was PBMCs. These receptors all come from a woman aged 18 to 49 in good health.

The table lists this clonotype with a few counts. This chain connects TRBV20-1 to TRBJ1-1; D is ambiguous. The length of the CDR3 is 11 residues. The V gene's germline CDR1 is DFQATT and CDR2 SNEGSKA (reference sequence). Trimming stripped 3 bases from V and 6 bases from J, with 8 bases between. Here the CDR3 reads CSARALPEAFF. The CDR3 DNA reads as TGCAGTGCTAGGGCGCTCCCTGAAGCTTTCTTT.

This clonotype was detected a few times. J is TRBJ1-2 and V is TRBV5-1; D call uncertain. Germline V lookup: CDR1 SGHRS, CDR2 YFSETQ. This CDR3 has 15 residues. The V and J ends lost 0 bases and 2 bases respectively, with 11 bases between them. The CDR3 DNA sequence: TGCGCCAGCAGCTTGGTGCGGGGTACAAACTATGGCTACACCTTC. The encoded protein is CASSLVRGTNYGYTF.

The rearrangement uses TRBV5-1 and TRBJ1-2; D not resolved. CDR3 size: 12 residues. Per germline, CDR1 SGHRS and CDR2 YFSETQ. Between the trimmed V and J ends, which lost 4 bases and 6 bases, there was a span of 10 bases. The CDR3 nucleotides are TGCGCCAGCAGCCCGGGTGAGGATGGCTACACCTTC. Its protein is CASSPGEDGYTF.

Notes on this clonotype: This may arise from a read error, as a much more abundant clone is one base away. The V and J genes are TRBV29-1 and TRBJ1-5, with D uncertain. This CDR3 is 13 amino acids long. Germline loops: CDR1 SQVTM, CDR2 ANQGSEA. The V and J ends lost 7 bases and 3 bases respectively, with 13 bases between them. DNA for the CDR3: TGCAGCGCTACTGGAGAGAACAATCAGCCCCAGCATTTT. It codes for CSATGENNQPQHF.

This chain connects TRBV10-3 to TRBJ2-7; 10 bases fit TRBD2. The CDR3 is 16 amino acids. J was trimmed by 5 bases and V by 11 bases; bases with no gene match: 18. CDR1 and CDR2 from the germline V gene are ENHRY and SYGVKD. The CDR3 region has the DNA TGTGCCGTCGGTGGACTAGCGGACAGCCTGCCCCACGAGCAGTACTTC. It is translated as CAVGGLADSLPHEQYF.

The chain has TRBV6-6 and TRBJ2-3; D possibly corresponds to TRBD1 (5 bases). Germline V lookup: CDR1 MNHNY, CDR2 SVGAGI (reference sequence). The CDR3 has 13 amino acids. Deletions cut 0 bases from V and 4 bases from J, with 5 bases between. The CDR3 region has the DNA TGTGCCAGCAGTTACTCGGGGCCAGATACGCAGTATTTT. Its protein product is CASSYSGPDTQYF.

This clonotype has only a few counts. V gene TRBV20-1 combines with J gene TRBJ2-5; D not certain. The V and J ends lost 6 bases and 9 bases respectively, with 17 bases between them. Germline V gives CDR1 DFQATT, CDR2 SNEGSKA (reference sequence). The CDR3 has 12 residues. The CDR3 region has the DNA TGCAGTGCCACGCCGGACGTGTCGGCCCAGTACTTC. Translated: CSATPDVSAQYF.

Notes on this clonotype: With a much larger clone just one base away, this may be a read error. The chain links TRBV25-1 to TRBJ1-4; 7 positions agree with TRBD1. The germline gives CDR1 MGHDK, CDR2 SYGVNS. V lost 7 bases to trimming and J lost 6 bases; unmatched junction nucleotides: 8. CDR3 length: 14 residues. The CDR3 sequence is CASMKQGCDEKLFF. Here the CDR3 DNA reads TGTGCCAGCATGAAACAGGGGTGCGATGAAAAACTGTTTTTT. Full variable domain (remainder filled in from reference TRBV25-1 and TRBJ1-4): EADIYQTPRYLVIGTGKKITLECSQTMGHDKMYWYQQDPGMELHLIHYSYGVNSTEKGDLSSESTVSRIRTEHFPLTLESARPSHTSQYLCASMKQGCDEKLFFGSGTQLSVL.

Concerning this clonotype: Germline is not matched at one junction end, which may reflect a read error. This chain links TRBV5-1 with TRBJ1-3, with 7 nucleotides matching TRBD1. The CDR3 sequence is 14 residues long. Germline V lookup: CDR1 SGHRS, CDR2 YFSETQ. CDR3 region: CTSSSGTAGNTIYF. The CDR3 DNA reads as TGCACCAGCAGCTCTGGGACAGCAGGAAACACCATATATTTT.

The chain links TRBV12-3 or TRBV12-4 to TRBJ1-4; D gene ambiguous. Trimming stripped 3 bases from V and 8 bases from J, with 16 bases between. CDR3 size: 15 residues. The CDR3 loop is CASSLEGRKWEKLFF. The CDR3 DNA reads TGTGCCAGCAGTTTGGAGGGCCGGAAATGGGAAAAACTGTTTTTT.

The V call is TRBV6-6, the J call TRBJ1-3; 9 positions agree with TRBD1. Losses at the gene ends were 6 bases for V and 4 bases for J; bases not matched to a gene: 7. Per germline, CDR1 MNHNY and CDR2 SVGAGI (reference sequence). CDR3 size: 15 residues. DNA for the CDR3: TGTGCCAGCAGCCAGGGGGACAGGGACGGAAACACCATATATTTT. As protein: CASSQGDRDGNTIYF.

CDR3 coding DNA: TGTGCCATCAGTGAGTCGGGCCGAGGGGGGAAGAACACTGAAGCTTTCTTT. This encodes CAISESGRGGKNTEAFF. The chain links TRBV10-3 to TRBJ1-1; D might be TRBD1 (6 bases). In germline, CDR1 is ENHRY, CDR2 SYGVKD. The CDR3 loop spans 17 amino acids. The V and J ends lost 0 bases and 1 base respectively, with 15 bases between them.

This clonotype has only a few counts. This CDR3 reads CASSESHGLNTEAFF. DNA of the CDR3: TGTGCCAGCAGTGAATCTCACGGCCTGAACACTGAAGCTTTCTTT. The rearrangement joins TRBV25-1 to TRBJ1-1; D remains unclear. Looked up from germline, CDR1 is MGHDK and CDR2 is SYGVNS. V gave up 1 base and J gave up 0 bases, with 9 bases separating them. This CDR3 has 15 amino acids.

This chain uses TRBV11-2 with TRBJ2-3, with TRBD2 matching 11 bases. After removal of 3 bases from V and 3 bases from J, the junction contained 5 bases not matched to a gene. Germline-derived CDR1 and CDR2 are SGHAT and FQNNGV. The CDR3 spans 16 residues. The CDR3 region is CASSFTTSGATDTQYF. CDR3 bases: TGTGCCAGCAGCTTCACGACTAGCGGGGCGACAGATACGCAGTATTTT.

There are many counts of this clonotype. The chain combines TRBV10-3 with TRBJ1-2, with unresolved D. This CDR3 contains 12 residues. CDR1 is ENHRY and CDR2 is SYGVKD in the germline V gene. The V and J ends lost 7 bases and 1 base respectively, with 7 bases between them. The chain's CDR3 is CAIKNNNYGYTF. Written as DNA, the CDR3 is TGTGCCATCAAAAACAATAACTATGGCTACACCTTC.

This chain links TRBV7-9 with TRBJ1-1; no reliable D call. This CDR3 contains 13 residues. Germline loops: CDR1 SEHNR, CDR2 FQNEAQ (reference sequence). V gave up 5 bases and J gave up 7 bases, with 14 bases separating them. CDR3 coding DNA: TGTGCCAGCAGCCCCCCTAATCTAGGTGAAGCTTTCTTT. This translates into CASSPPNLGEAFF.

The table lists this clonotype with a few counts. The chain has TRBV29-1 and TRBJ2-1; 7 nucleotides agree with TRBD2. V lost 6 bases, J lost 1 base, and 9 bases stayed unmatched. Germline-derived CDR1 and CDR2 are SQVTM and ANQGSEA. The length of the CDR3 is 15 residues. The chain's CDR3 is CSVVERDPSYNEQFF. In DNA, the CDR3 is TGCAGCGTGGTCGAGCGGGATCCGTCCTACAATGAGCAGTTCTTC.

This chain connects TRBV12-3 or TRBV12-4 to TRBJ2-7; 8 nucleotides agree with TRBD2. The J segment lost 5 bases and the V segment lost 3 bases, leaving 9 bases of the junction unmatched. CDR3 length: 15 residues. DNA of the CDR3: TGTGCCAGCAGTTTTTTCGCCAGCGGGAGACACGAGCAGTACTTC. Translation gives CASSFFASGRHEQYF.

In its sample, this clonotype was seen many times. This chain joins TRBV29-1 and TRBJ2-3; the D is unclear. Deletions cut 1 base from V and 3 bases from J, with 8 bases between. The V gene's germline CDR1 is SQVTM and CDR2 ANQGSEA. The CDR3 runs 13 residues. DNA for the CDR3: TGCAGCGTTGAAGGGAGTGGGACAGATACGCAGTATTTT. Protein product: CSVEGSGTDTQYF.

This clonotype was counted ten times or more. The CDR3 loop reads CASSKLNTEAFF. CDR3 sequence (DNA): TGTGCCAGCAGTAAGCTCAACACTGAAGCTTTCTTT. The rearrangement joins TRBV11-2 to TRBJ1-1; D gene ambiguous. Germline V gene data show CDR1 as SGHAT and CDR2 as FQNNGV. The V gene lost 6 bases and the J gene lost 2 bases, with 7 bases spanning the gap. The CDR3 contains 12 residues.

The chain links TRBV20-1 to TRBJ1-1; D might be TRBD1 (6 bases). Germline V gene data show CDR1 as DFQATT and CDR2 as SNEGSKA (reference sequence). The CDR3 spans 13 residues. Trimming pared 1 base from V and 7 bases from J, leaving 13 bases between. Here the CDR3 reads CSARGQIQGEAFF. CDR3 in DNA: TGCAGTGCTAGAGGCCAAATACAGGGTGAAGCTTTCTTT.

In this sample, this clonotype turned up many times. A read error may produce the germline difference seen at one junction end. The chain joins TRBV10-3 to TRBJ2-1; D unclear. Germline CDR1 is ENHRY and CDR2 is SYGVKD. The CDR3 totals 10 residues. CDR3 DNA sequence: TGTGCCATCAGTGAGTCGGTGCTCATCTTC. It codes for CAISESVLIF.